This T cell receptor (beta chain) was obtained from a study of T cells in Graves' hyperthyroidism and ophthalmopathy. Whole-study results and caveats: Among clonotypes expanded in thyroid above 0.001, most were also found in blood.

This clonotype was seen only a few times. The antigen is undetermined. V gave up 5 bases and J gave up 6 bases, with 14 bases separating them. CDR3 size: 13 residues. Germline CDR1 reads GTSNPN; CDR2 reads SVGIG (reference sequence). There were TCR beta CDR3 regions amplified from RNA transcripts. HTBI primers were used for first-round RT-PCR of the TCR CDR3. TCRdb reanalysed the multiplex PCR reads using MiXCR and keeps one entry per CDR3 protein. The sample includes 300,000 to 400,000 distinct CDR3 sequences, approximately 13% of them seen just once. Lactation, pregnancy, other autoimmune disease or uncontrolled infection excluded patients.

The TCR sequence derives from a woman in her sixties or seventies with Graves' hyperthyroidism. Sequencing input: blood. This sequence joins TRBV30 and TRBJ1-5; no reliable D call. The CDR3 is CAWGKTWSQPQHF. Here the CDR3 DNA reads TGTGCCTGGGGTAAGACCTGGAGTCAGCCCCAGCATTTT.